This TCR beta chain appears in the sequencing data of a study of blood T cell repertoires in COVID-19. As for the study in general: There were acute and convalescent COVID-19 samples, and they came from the United States, Italy and Spain.

Participants came from roughly 23 US areas, aged about 18 to 100 years. Each recovered donor of Cohort 3 presented with two negative PCRs, clearance, or symptom resolution. V was pared by 4 bases and J by 3 bases, with 9 bases between. The germline CDR1 and CDR2 sequences are SQVTM and ANQGSEA. The CDR3 sequence is 13 residues long. The authors' processing: The assay estimated nucleated cells by amplifying reference gene primers. The method was immunoSEQ multiplex PCR; TCRdb's version includes in-frame clones alone and lacks a portion of them. V and J calls and clone size are given by that table; D and trimming were obtained from the DNA. The sample yields about 250,000 clones, 88% seen once.

Sequencing used PBMCs or T cells enriched from blood (not recorded which). The chain couples TRBV29-1 to TRBJ1-4, with a weak D call TRBD1 (5 bases). The TCR originated in a woman aged 45-65 years who had recovered from COVID-19. In nucleotides, the CDR3 is TGCAGCGTTGCCACAGGCCCTAATGAAAAACTGTTTTTT. Residues: CSVATGPNEKLFF.